This entry features one T cell receptor (beta chain) sequence. The antigen remains unidentified. A second 7 to 11 cycle PCR used barcoded and J-beta primers. Each cDNA molecule, via a template-switch adaptor with 12 random nucleotides, was tagged. TCRdb called the 5' RACE reads again in MiXCR, with one record for every CDR3 protein. The sample carries 1.5 million to 2 million distinct CDR3 sequences, roughly 30% recorded once. The germline V gene encodes CDR1 SEHNR and CDR2 FQNEAQ (reference sequence). The CDR3 runs to 13 residues. V was shortened by 2 bases and J by 4 bases, with 8 bases between the two germline ends. The source of the sample is a study of blood T cells in healthy people across ages. Study-level findings and limits: Aged donors had fewer naive CD4+ cells and lower diversity than long-lived donors. Age brought a roughly linear fall in TCR beta diversity measured per million T cells.

The rearrangement links TRBV7-9 to TRBJ2-5; D uncertain. Sequenced: blood. This TCR was recovered from a woman in her twenties or thirties in good health. CDR3 amino acids: CASSLWNSETQYF. CDR3 DNA: TGTGCCAGCAGCTTATGGAATTCAGAGACCCAGTACTTC.